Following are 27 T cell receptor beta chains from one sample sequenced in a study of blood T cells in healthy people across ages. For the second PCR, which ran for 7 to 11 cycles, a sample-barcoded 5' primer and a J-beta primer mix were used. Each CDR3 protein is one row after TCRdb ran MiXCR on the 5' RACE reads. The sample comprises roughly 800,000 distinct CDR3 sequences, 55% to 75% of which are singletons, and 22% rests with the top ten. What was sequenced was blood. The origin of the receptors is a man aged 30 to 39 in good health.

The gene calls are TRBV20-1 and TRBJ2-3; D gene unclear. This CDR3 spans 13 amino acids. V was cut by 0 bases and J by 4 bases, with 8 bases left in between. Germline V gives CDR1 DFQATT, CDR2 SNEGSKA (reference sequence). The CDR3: CSARDQWSDTQYF. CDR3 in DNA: TGCAGTGCTAGAGATCAATGGTCAGATACGCAGTATTTT.

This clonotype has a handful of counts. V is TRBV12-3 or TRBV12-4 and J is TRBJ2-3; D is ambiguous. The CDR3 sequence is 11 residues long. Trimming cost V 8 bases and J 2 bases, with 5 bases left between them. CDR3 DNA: TGTGCCAGCGGGGTCACAGATACGCAGTATTTT. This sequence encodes CASGVTDTQYF.

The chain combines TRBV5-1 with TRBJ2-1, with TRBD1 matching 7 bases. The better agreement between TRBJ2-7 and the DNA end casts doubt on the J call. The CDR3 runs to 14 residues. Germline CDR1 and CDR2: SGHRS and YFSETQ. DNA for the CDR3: TGCGCCAGCAGGGTGGACAGGTCATACAATGAGCAGTACTTC. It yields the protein CASRVDRSYNEQYF.

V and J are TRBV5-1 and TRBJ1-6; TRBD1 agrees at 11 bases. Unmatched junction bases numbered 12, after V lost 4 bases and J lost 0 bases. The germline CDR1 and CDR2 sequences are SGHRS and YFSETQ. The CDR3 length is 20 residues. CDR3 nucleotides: TGCGCCAGCAGCCCGGACAGGGGGCGGTTGAAGAGCTCCTATAATTCACCCCTCCACTTT. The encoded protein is CASSPDRGRLKSSYNSPLHF. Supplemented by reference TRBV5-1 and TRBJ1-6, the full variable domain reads KAGVTQTPRYLIKTRGQQVTLSCSPISGHRSVSWYQQTPGQGLQFLFEYFSETQRNKGNFPGRFSGRQFSNSRSEMNVSTLELGDSALYLCASSPDRGRLKSSYNSPLHFGNGTRLTVT.

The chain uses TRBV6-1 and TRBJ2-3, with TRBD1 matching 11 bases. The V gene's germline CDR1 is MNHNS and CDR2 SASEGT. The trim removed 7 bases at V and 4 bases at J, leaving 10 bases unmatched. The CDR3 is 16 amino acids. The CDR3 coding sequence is TGTGCCAGCACCTTGGGACAGGGGGTTTATGCAGATACGCAGTATTTT. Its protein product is CASTLGQGVYADTQYF.

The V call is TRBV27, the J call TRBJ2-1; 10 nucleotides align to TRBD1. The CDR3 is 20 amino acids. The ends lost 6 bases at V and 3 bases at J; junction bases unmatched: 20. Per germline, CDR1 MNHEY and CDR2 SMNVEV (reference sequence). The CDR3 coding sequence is TGTGCCAGCAGACCTTTACCGGGACAGGGGCCTCTTCACAACTACAATGAGCAGTTCTTC. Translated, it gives CASRPLPGQGPLHNYNEQFF.

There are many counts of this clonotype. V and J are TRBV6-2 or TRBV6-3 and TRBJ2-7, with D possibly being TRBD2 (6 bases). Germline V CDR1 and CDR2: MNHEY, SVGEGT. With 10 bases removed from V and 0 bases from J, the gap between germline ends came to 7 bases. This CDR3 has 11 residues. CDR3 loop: CATGSSYEQYF. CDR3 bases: TGTGCCACCGGGAGCTCCTACGAGCAGTACTTC.

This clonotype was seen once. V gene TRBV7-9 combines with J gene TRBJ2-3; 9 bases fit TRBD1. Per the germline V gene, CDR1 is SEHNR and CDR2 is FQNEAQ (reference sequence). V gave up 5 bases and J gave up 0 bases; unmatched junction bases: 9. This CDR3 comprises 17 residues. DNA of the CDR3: TGTGCCAGCAGCCTAGAAGGACAGGGGATAAGCACAGATACGCAGTATTTT. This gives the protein CASSLEGQGISTDTQYF.

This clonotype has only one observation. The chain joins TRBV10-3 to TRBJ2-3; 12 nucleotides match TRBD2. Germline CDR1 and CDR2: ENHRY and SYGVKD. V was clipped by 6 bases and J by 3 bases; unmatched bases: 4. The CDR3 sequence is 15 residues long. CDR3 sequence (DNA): TGTGCCATCAGGGGGGGGACTAGCGGGACAGATACGCAGTATTTT. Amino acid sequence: CAIRGGTSGTDTQYF.

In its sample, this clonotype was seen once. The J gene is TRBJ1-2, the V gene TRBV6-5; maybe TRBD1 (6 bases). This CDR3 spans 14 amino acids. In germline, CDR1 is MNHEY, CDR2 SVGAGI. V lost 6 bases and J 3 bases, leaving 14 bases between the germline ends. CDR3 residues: CASRNTGSDYGYTF. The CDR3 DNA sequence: TGTGCCAGCAGGAATACAGGGTCCGACTATGGCTACACCTTC.

CDR3 in DNA: TGTGCCAGCAGCTTAGGAGGGGCGAAATTGAGGGAAAAACTGTTTTTT. As protein: CASSLGGAKLREKLFF. This sequence joins TRBV7-2 and TRBJ1-4; D possibly corresponds to TRBD1 (5 bases). The CDR3 consists of 16 residues. Trimming took off 1 base at V and 8 bases at J, with 17 bases between the two ends. Per germline, CDR1 SGHTA and CDR2 FQGNSA.

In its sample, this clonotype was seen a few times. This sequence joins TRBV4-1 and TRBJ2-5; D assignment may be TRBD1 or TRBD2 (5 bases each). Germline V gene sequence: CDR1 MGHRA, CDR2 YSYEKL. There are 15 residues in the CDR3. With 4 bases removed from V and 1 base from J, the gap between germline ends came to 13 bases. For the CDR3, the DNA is TGCGCCAGCAGCCGGGTGGGACGGAGCCAAGAGACCCAGTACTTC. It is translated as CASSRVGRSQETQYF.

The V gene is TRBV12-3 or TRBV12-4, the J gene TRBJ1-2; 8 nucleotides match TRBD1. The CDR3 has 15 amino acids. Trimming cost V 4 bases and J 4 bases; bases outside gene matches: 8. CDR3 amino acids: CASSSTGGLTYGYTF. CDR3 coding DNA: TGTGCCAGCAGTTCAACAGGGGGATTGACCTATGGCTACACCTTC.

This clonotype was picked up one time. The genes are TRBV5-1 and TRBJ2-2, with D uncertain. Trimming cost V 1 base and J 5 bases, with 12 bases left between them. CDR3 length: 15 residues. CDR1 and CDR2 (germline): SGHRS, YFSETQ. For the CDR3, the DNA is TGCGCCAGCAGCTTGTCGGCTACCCAGACCGGGGAGCTGTTTTTT. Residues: CASSLSATQTGELFF.

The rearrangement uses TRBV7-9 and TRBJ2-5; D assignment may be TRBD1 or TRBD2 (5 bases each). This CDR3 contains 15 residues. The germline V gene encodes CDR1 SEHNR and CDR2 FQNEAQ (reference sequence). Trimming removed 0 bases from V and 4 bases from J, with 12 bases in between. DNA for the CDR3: TGTGCCAGCAGCTTAGCGGGGCCGAGGGGAGAGACCCAGTACTTC. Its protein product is CASSLAGPRGETQYF.

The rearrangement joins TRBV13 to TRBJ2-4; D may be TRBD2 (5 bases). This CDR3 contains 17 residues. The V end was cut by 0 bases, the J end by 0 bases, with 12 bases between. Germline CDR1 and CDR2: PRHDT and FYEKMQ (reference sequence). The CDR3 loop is CASSLGALGRAKNIQYF. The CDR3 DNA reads TGTGCCAGCAGCTTAGGCGCGTTGGGGAGAGCCAAAAACATTCAGTACTTC.

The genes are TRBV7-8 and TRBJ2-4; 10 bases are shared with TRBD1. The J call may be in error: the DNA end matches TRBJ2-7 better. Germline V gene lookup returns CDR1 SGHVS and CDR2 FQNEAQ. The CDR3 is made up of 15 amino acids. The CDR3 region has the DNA TGTGCCAGCAACATCGCCGGGACAGGGGCCTACGAGCAGTACTTC. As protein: CASNIAGTGAYEQYF.

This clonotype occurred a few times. The CDR3 DNA follows: TGTGCCAGCACCGACCACGGGACGGGAGACACAGATACGCAGTATTTT. It codes for CASTDHGTGDTDTQYF. The chain combines TRBV6-2 or TRBV6-3 with TRBJ2-3, with D possibly being TRBD2 (6 bases). In germline, CDR1 is MNHEY, CDR2 SVGEGT. The V end lost 7 bases, the J end lost 2 bases, and 19 bases lay between the germline ends. The CDR3 runs to 16 residues.

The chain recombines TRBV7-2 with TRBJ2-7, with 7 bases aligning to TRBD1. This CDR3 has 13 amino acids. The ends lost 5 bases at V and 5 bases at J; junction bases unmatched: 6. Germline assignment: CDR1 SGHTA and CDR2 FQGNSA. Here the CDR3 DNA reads TGTGCCAGCAGCCCCGGACAGGCCAACGAGCAGTACTTC. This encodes CASSPGQANEQYF.

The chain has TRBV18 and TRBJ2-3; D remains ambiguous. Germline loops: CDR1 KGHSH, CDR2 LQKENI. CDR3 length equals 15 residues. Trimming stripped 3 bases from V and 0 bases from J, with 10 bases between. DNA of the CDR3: TGTGCCAGCTCACCTAACGGACCTAGCACAGATACGCAGTATTTT. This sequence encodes CASSPNGPSTDTQYF.

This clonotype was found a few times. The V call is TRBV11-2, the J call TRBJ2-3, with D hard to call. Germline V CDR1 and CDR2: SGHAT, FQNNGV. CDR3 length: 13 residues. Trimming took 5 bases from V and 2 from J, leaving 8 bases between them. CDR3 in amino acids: CASSTEFTDTQYF. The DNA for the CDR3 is TGTGCCAGCAGCACCGAATTCACAGATACGCAGTATTTT.

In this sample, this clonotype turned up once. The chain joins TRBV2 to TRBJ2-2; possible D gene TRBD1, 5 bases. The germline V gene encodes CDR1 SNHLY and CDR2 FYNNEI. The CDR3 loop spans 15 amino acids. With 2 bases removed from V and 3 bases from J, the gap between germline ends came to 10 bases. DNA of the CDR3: TGTGCCAGCAGTGAAATGGGGCCCTACACCGGGGAGCTGTTTTTT. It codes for CASSEMGPYTGELFF.

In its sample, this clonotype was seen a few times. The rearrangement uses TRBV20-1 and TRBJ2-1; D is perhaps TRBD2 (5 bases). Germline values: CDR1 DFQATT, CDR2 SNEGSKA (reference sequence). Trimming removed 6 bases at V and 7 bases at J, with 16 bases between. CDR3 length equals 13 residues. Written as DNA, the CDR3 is TGCAGTGCAAACCCCGGCGGGCTGAATGAGCAGTTCTTC. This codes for CSANPGGLNEQFF.

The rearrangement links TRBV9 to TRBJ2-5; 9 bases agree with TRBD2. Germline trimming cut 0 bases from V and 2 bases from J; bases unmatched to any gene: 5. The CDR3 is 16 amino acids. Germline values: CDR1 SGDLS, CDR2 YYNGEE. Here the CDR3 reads CASSVGGGDLQETQYF. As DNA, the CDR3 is TGTGCCAGCAGCGTAGGCGGGGGGGACCTTCAAGAGACCCAGTACTTC.

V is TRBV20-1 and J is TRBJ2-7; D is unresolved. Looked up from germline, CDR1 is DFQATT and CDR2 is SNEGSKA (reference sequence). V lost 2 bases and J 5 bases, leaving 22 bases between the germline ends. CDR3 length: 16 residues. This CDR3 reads CSARIRTAILGDEQYF. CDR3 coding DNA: TGCAGTGCTAGAATCCGAACAGCGATCCTTGGGGACGAGCAGTACTTC.

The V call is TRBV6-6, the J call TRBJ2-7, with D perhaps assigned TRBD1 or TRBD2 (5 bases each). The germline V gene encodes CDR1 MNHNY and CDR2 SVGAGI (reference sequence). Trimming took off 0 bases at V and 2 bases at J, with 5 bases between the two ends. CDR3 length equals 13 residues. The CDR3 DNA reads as TGTGCCAGCAGTTACTCGGGACCCTACGAGCAGTACTTC. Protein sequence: CASSYSGPYEQYF.

CDR3 sequence reads: CSAADSISYEQYF. In DNA, the CDR3 is TGCAGTGCTGCGGACTCGATATCCTACGAGCAGTACTTC. The chain links TRBV20-1 to TRBJ2-7; D might be TRBD2 (5 bases). Looked up from germline, CDR1 is DFQATT and CDR2 is SNEGSKA (reference sequence). V lost 5 bases and J lost 1, with 12 bases in between. CDR3 length: 13 residues.